These 30 T cell receptor beta chains came from one sample sequenced in a study of T cells in women clearing cervical HPV infection. The assay was immunoSEQ multiplex PCR, and TCRdb's table has in-frame clones only and misses some. The sample includes some 46,000 clones. Sequencing was done on a sample of blood buffy coat. The source is a woman aged 18-70 years with a cervical HPV16 infection that either progressed to CIN3+ or cleared (not recorded which).

Comments on this clone: The DNA ends 3 residues before the CDR3 does, and the rest of the CDR3 is filled in from the germline J gene. The J gene is TRBJ2-3, the V gene TRBV5-4, with 9 bases lining up with TRBD2. The CDR3 extends over 15 amino acids. From germline, CDR1 is SGHNT and CDR2 YYREEE (reference sequence). V dropped 4 bases and J dropped 4; count of bases not matched to a gene: 7. Incomplete CDR3 DNA: TGTGCCAGCAGCGGAGGGGGACTAGCCTCAGATACG. Its translation is CASSGGGLASDT. The CDR3 in its entirety is CASSGGGLASDTQYF.

Notes on this clone: The read comes to an end 3 residues before the CDR3 does, leaving the germline J gene to fill in the end. The chain is built from TRBV20-1 and TRBJ1-4; 8 bases align to TRBD1. Germline V gene lookup returns CDR1 DFQATT and CDR2 SNEGSKA (reference sequence). The CDR3 contains 14 residues. Trimming cost V 3 bases and J 8 bases; bases outside gene matches: 8. The sequenced CDR3 bases are TGCAGTGCTAGGACGGACAGGGAGGGGGAAAAA. Its protein product is CSARTDREGEK. The entire CDR3 sequence reads CSARTDREGEKLFF.

In the case of this clone: The read halts 3 residues ahead of the CDR3 end, with the missing end drawn from the germline J gene. The chain carries TRBV29-1 and TRBJ2-1; tentative D call: TRBD2 (5 bases). Trimming left V 4 bases short and J 7 bases short, with 14 bases between. CDR3 size: 13 residues. CDR1 SQVTM and CDR2 ANQGSEA come from the germline V gene. The CDR3 reads CSVGVVRGNEQFF. The CDR3 DNA, read in part, is TGCAGCGTTGGCGTCGTACGGGGAAATGAG.

For this clone: Read coverage stops 3 residues before the CDR3 terminus; the germline J gene supplies the remainder. V gene TRBV18 combines with J gene TRBJ1-2; D not certain. This CDR3 has 16 amino acids. Germline V gives CDR1 KGHSH, CDR2 LQKENI. CDR3 DNA, as far as it was read: TGTGCCAGCTCACCCCTCCAAGGCAGGCAGGCAGATACC. Encoded protein: CASSPLQGRQADT. The whole CDR3 sequence is CASSPLQGRQADTYTF.

CDR3 in amino acids: CASRPGLAGSQYF. The CDR3 DNA, read in part, is TGCGCCAGCAGGCCGGGACTAGCGGGATCG. This sequence joins TRBV5-1 and TRBJ2-3, with 13 positions matching TRBD2. The read terminates 3 residues before the CDR3 end, so the remaining end is supplied by the germline J gene. Germline lookup yields CDR1 SGHRS and CDR2 YFSETQ. The CDR3 is 13 amino acids. The whole variable domain, remainder taken from reference TRBV5-1 and TRBJ2-3, is KAGVTQTPRYLIKTRGQQVTLSCSPISGHRSVSWYQQTPGQGLQFLFEYFSETQRNKGNFPGRFSGRQFSNSRSEMNVSTLELGDSALYLCASRPGLAGSQYFGPGTRLTVL.

With regard to this clone: The CDR3 extends 3 residues past the end of the read, so its final part is completed from the germline J gene. The chain is built from TRBV5-6 and TRBJ1-2, with a possible D match to TRBD1 (5 bases). Germline assignment: CDR1 SGHDT and CDR2 YYEEEE. This CDR3 has 15 residues. Trimming removed 0 bases at V and 0 bases at J, with 9 bases between. The CDR3 bases that were read are TGTGCCAGCAGCTTGGTAGAGGGGACTAACTATGGC. Amino acids: CASSLVEGTNYG. The CDR3 reads in full as CASSLVEGTNYGYTF.

Of note for this clone: The read ends 3 residues early relative to the CDR3; the germline J gene fills the gap. V and J are TRBV5-1 and TRBJ1-1; a weak D match, TRBD1 (5 bases). The CDR3 runs to 14 residues. Germline V gene data show CDR1 as SGHRS and CDR2 as YFSETQ. V was pared by 4 bases and J by 1 base, with 11 bases between. CDR3 protein: CASSLQTGNTEAFF. Partial CDR3 DNA: TGCGCCAGCAGCCTCCAAACAGGGAACACTGAA. Combining the CDR3 with reference TRBV5-1 and TRBJ1-1 gives the whole variable domain KAGVTQTPRYLIKTRGQQVTLSCSPISGHRSVSWYQQTPGQGLQFLFEYFSETQRNKGNFPGRFSGRQFSNSRSEMNVSTLELGDSALYLCASSLQTGNTEAFFGQGTRLTVV.

On this clone: The read comes to an end 3 residues before the CDR3 does, leaving the germline J gene to fill in the end. The rearrangement joins TRBV6-2 or TRBV6-3 to TRBJ2-3; TRBD2 matches 10 bases. Trimming took 5 bases from V and 7 from J; bases not matched to a gene: 15. This CDR3 is 17 amino acids long. CDR1 is MNHEY and CDR2 is SVGEGT in the germline V gene. The CDR3 bases that were read are TGTGCCAGCAGTACCTTAGCGGGGGGCCTTTTAGTTAATACG. Translation gives CASSTLAGGLLVNT. The full CDR3 sequence reads CASSTLAGGLLVNTQYF.

Worth noting for this clone: The CDR3 is cut off 3 residues early in the read; its end comes from the germline J gene. The rearrangement uses TRBV7-2 and TRBJ1-3, with a weak D call TRBD1 (5 bases). This CDR3 has 15 amino acids. Germline-derived CDR1 and CDR2 are SGHTA and FQGNSA. Trimming removed 7 bases from V and 0 bases from J, with 13 bases in between. The sequenced CDR3 bases are TGTGCCAGCACTATTACAGGACCCTCTGGAAACACC. It translates to CASTITGPSGNT. The entire CDR3 sequence reads CASTITGPSGNTIYF.

Notes on this clone: The read stops 3 residues short of the end of the CDR3; the missing end is completed from the germline J gene. The chain is built from TRBV7-2 and TRBJ1-2; D call uncertain. Germline V gives CDR1 SGHTA, CDR2 FQGNSA. The CDR3 has 12 residues. The CDR3 DNA, read in part, is TGTGCCAGCACCGTTTGGGCAGATACC. Its protein product is CASTVWADT. The whole CDR3 sequence reads CASTVWADTYTF.

Comments on this clone: The read gets to within 3 residues of the CDR3 end, and the germline J gene fills in the rest. The chain joins TRBV19 to TRBJ2-1; TRBD2 agrees at 13 bases. V gave up 5 bases and J gave up 4 bases; unmatched junction bases: 2. CDR3 size: 15 residues. Germline V gene lookup returns CDR1 LNHDA and CDR2 SQIVND (reference sequence). The covered CDR3 bases are TGTGCCAGTAGTGGGACTAGCGGGACGTACAATGAG. This codes for CASSGTSGTYNE. The full CDR3 sequence reads CASSGTSGTYNEQFF.

On this clone: The read finishes 3 residues shy of the CDR3 end, and the germline J gene is used to complete it. The chain links TRBV5-1 to TRBJ2-5, with a possible D match to TRBD2 (6 bases). Germline-derived CDR1 and CDR2 are SGHRS and YFSETQ. The V end was cut by 4 bases, the J end by 3 bases, with 19 bases between. The CDR3 length is 16 residues. CDR3 in amino acids: CASSPPTGTPKETQYF. CDR3 DNA, as far as it was read: TGCGCCAGCAGCCCCCCCACCGGGACTCCTAAAGAGACC.

In the case of this clone: The read comes to an end 3 residues before the CDR3 does, leaving the germline J gene to fill in the end. V is TRBV30 and J is TRBJ1-1; maybe TRBD1 (6 bases). CDR1 GTSNPN and CDR2 SVGIG come from the germline V gene (reference sequence). The germline V and J ends were trimmed by 3 bases and 0 bases, with 8 bases remaining between them. The CDR3 spans 13 residues. The sequenced CDR3 bases are TGTGCCTGGAGCAGGGACATGAACACTGAA. As protein: CAWSRDMNTE. The whole CDR3 reads CAWSRDMNTEAFF. The entire variable domain, with the rest obtained from reference TRBV30 and TRBJ1-1, is as follows: SQTIHQWPATLVQPVGSPLSLECTVEGTSNPNLYWYRQAAGRGLQLLFYSVGIGQISSEVPQNLSASRPQDRQFILSSKKLLLSDSGFYLCAWSRDMNTEAFFGQGTRLTVV.

As for this clone: The CDR3 goes on 3 residues after the read ends, and that part is filled in from the germline J gene. The rearrangement links TRBV30 to TRBJ2-1, with D perhaps TRBD2 (6 bases). Trimming cost V 4 bases and J 4 bases, with 14 bases left between them. CDR3 length: 14 residues. Germline values: CDR1 GTSNPN, CDR2 SVGIG (reference sequence). The CDR3 DNA, read in part, is TGTGCCTGGACCCCCCGGGCGGGGTACAATGAG. Its protein product is CAWTPRAGYNE. The entire CDR3 protein is CAWTPRAGYNEQFF.

As for this clone: The CDR3 end lies 3 residues beyond the end of the read and is filled in from the germline J gene. V gene TRBV6-2 or TRBV6-3 combines with J gene TRBJ2-3; 7 bases map to TRBD2. The CDR3 sequence is 15 residues long. V lost 6 bases and J lost 5; bases outside the gene matches: 11. The germline V gene encodes CDR1 MNHEY and CDR2 SVGEGT. The CDR3 DNA, read in part, is TGTGCCAGCAGGCCCCCTGCGGGAGTCCTAGATACG. Protein sequence: CASRPPAGVLDT. The whole CDR3 sequence is CASRPPAGVLDTQYF.

The CDR3 is CASQTRGDMPFTDTQYF. CDR3 DNA, as far as it was read: TGTGCCAGCCAGACCCGGGGGGACATGCCTTTCACAGATACG. The chain combines TRBV7-3 with TRBJ2-3; D might be TRBD2 (7 bases). The read finishes 3 residues shy of the CDR3 end, and the germline J gene is used to complete it. Germline V gives CDR1 SGHTA, CDR2 FQGTGA. V lost 8 bases to trimming and J lost 2 bases, with 23 bases between them. This CDR3 contains 17 residues.

With respect to this clone: The read ends 3 residues before the CDR3 terminus; that terminus is restored from the germline J gene. J is TRBJ1-2 and V is TRBV6-2 or TRBV6-3; 7 bases agree with TRBD1. V lost 0 bases, J lost 3 bases, and 4 bases stayed unmatched. CDR1 is MNHEY and CDR2 is SVGEGT in the germline V gene. The CDR3 has 15 amino acids. The DNA read from the CDR3 is TGTGCCAGCAGTTACTCAGGGGGCTTGGACTATGGC. Translating gives CASSYSGGLDYG. The whole CDR3 is CASSYSGGLDYGYTF.

Note on this clone: A read error may account for a junction end that differs from germline. Read coverage stops 3 residues before the CDR3 terminus; the germline J gene supplies the remainder. The chain uses TRBV7-2 and TRBJ2-7; TRBD2 aligns across 10 bases. This CDR3 contains 14 residues. Germline CDR1 and CDR2: SGHTA and FQGNSA. CDR3 bases read: TGTGCCAGCAGCCTAGCTAGCGGGAGCTACGAG. It specifies CASSLASGSYE. The CDR3 in its entirety is CASSLASGSYEQYF.

As concerns this clone: The missing CDR3 end, 3 residues past where the read stops, is filled in from the germline J gene. The chain links TRBV19 to TRBJ1-5; no reliable D call. This CDR3 is 15 amino acids long. Trimming stripped 1 base from V and 1 base from J, with 8 bases between. Germline V lookup: CDR1 LNHDA, CDR2 SQIVND (reference sequence). CDR3 region: CASSIVGPSNQPQHF. Incomplete CDR3 DNA: TGTGCCAGTAGTATAGTTGGCCCGAGCAATCAGCCC.

Note on this clone: The read ends 3 residues before the CDR3 terminus; that terminus is restored from the germline J gene. The chain combines TRBV7-3 with TRBJ2-1; 14 nucleotides match TRBD2. Germline values: CDR1 SGHTA, CDR2 FQGTGA. The length of the CDR3 is 15 residues. The V segment lost 4 bases and the J segment 6 bases; nucleotides outside the gene matches: 2. CDR3 protein: CASSSGLAGVNEQFF. Partial CDR3 DNA: TGTGCCAGCAGCTCGGGACTAGCGGGGGTCAATGAG.

As concerns this clone: The CDR3 end lies 3 residues beyond the end of the read and is filled in from the germline J gene. The chain is built from TRBV7-9 and TRBJ2-7; D is undetermined. The CDR3 extends over 13 amino acids. CDR1 and CDR2 (germline): SEHNR, FQNEAQ (reference sequence). The ends were cut back, 1 base at V and 3 bases at J, with 7 bases in the middle. The CDR3 DNA, read in part, is TGTGCCAGCAGCTTAGAAGCCTTCTACGAG. Translated: CASSLEAFYE. The complete CDR3 reads CASSLEAFYEQYF. The full variable domain, completed using reference TRBV7-9 and TRBJ2-7, is DTGVSQNPRHKITKRGQNVTFRCDPISEHNRLYWYRQTLGQGPEFLTYFQNEAQLEKSRLLSDRFSAERPKGSFSTLEIQRTEQGDSAMYLCASSLEAFYEQYFGPGTRLTVT.

A remark on this clone: The read ends 3 residues before the CDR3 terminus; that terminus is restored from the germline J gene. This chain connects TRBV10-3 to TRBJ2-1; 11 bases agree with TRBD2. The CDR3 is 13 residues long. V lost 10 bases to trimming and J lost 8 bases; unmatched junction nucleotides: 7. Germline lookup yields CDR1 ENHRY and CDR2 SYGVKD. CDR3 region: CATRLAGLDEQFF. The sequenced part of the CDR3 DNA is TGTGCCACGCGACTAGCGGGACTCGATGAG.

Turning to this clone: The sequence runs out 3 residues before the end of the CDR3; the remainder is reconstructed from the germline J gene. The chain is built from TRBV7-2 and TRBJ1-6; TRBD1 matches at 8 bases. V trimming: 5 bases; J trimming: 7 bases; junction bases outside the gene matches: 7. The CDR3 loop spans 15 amino acids. Germline loops: CDR1 SGHTA, CDR2 FQGNSA. Here the CDR3 reads CASSQQQGDNSPLHF. The covered CDR3 bases are TGTGCCAGCAGCCAACAACAGGGGGACAATTCACCC.

With regard to this clone: The CDR3 end falls 3 residues outside the read, so it is completed with the germline J gene. The chain is built from TRBV20-1 and TRBJ2-1; TRBD2 agrees at 12 bases. Germline CDR1 reads DFQATT; CDR2 reads SNEGSKA (reference sequence). Trimming at V came to 0 bases and at J to 1 base, leaving 4 bases not matched to a gene. The CDR3 contains 17 residues. CDR3 amino acids: CSARDPSGRGSYNEQFF. The DNA read from the CDR3 is TGCAGTGCTAGAGATCCTAGCGGGAGGGGATCCTACAATGAG.

In the case of this clone: The CDR3 is cut off 3 residues early in the read; its end comes from the germline J gene. The genes are TRBV20-1 and TRBJ2-2; D remains unclear. The CDR3 length is 16 residues. V was clipped by 6 bases and J by 4 bases, with 21 bases between them. CDR1 is DFQATT, CDR2 SNEGSKA, per germline (reference sequence). This CDR3 reads CSAQPPLDVGTGELFF. The sequenced CDR3 bases are TGCAGTGCACAGCCCCCCCTCGACGTAGGCACCGGGGAG.

To note about this clone: The CDR3 end lies 3 residues beyond the end of the read and is filled in from the germline J gene. This sequence joins TRBV18 and TRBJ2-3; 10 bases align to TRBD1. V was clipped by 4 bases and J by 3 bases; unmatched bases: 4. CDR3 length equals 15 residues. Germline CDR1 KGHSH, CDR2 LQKENI. The CDR3 region is CASSQRTGGTDTQYF. Incomplete CDR3 DNA: TGTGCCAGCTCACAACGGACAGGGGGGACAGATACG.

On this clone itself: The read falls 3 residues short of the CDR3 end, and the missing part is taken from the germline J gene. The rearrangement uses TRBV6-2 or TRBV6-3 and TRBJ2-1, with 8 positions matching TRBD2. Germline values: CDR1 MNHEY, CDR2 SVGEGT. This CDR3 spans 17 amino acids. V lost 1 base to trimming and J lost 6 bases; unmatched junction nucleotides: 11. The covered CDR3 bases are TGTGCCAGCAGTTACTTCTCCAGCGGGAGCCAAACCAATGAG. Translation gives CASSYFSSGSQTNE. The CDR3 in its entirety is CASSYFSSGSQTNEQFF.

On this clone: The read finishes 3 residues shy of the CDR3 end, and the germline J gene is used to complete it. The chain combines TRBV7-2 with TRBJ2-3; D ambiguous. V lost 4 bases and J 5 bases, leaving 4 bases between the germline ends. The length of the CDR3 is 11 residues. Germline V CDR1 and CDR2: SGHTA, FQGNSA. CDR3 sequence: CASSSRDTQYF. The part of the CDR3 DNA that was read is TGTGCCAGCAGCTCCAGAGATACG.

Note on this clone: The CDR3 is cut off 3 residues early in the read; its end comes from the germline J gene. The chain is built from TRBV18 and TRBJ2-3, with D unclear. This CDR3 region has 15 residues. Germline V gene lookup returns CDR1 KGHSH and CDR2 LQKENI. The chain's CDR3 is CASSPSEISNQPQYF. CDR3 DNA, as far as it was read: TGTGCCAGCTCACCATCGGAGATTAGCAATCAGCCG.

Regarding this clone: Coverage ceases 3 residues before the CDR3 finishes, and the germline J gene fills in the end. The rearrangement joins TRBV11-3 to TRBJ2-1; possibly TRBD2 for D (6 bases). V lost 1 base, J lost 5 bases, and 6 bases lay in between. This CDR3 spans 13 amino acids. The germline V gene has CDR1 SGHNT and CDR2 YENEEA. CDR3 bases read: TGTGCCAGCAGCTTAGTAGCGGACAATGAG. It specifies CASSLVADNE. The entire CDR3 protein reads CASSLVADNEQFF.